A single T cell receptor (beta chain) is shown here with its context. Generated by immunoSEQ multiplex PCR, the TCRdb table keeps only in-frame clones and is missing some. Of 95,000 to 100,000 clones in the sample, 65% to 90% were seen once. This sample is part of a study of blood T cell repertoires in COVID-19. Study-wide context: PBMCs, B-cell-depleted T cells, or T cells were the source of the cDNA or gDNA that made up the material.

Trimming pared 5 bases from V and 3 bases from J, leaving 16 bases between. Germline CDR1 and CDR2: MDHEN and SYDVKM. The CDR3 has 15 amino acids. The chain links TRBV28 to TRBJ2-5; TRBD1 is a possible D gene (6 bases). The source of this sequence is a man older than 75 with acute or convalescent COVID-19. The sequencing sample was made of peripheral blood. The chain's CDR3 is CASSGSGAFEETQYF. The DNA for the CDR3 is TGTGCCAGCAGTGGTTCAGGGGCTTTCGAAGAGACCCAGTACTTC.